This T cell receptor beta chain was captured in a study of T cells in Graves' hyperthyroidism and ophthalmopathy. Across the whole study: Once the initial diagnosis was made, peripheral blood was obtained before any treatment.

V lost 2 bases to trimming and J lost 7 bases, with 14 bases between them. The CDR3 extends over 14 amino acids. Germline loops: CDR1 LNHDA, CDR2 SQIVND (reference sequence). As concerns this clonotype: Its antigen remains unidentified.

Overall study results and limits: Most thyroid-expanded clonotypes above 0.001 were also found in blood.

From RNA transcripts, TCR beta CDR3 regions were amplified. In the first-round RT-PCR of the TCR CDR3, the HTBI primer set was used. TCRdb redid the calling of the multiplex PCR reads with MiXCR, one entry per CDR3 protein. The table has hundreds of thousands of distinct CDR3 sequences, 17% seen once. The sequenced sample was blood. V is TRBV19 and J is TRBJ2-5; D unclear. The clonotype was recovered from a woman aged 55 to 70 with Graves' ophthalmopathy. The CDR3 reads CASSISATAATQYF. CDR3 nucleotides: TGTGCCAGTAGTATATCAGCCACGGCGGCGACCCAGTACTTC.